Here is one TCR beta chain with its context. The antigen is unknown. This specimen belongs to a study of a mutant IDH1 vaccine in newly diagnosed glioma. Whole-study context: Initiation of the vaccine course occurred 4-6 weeks after radiotherapy alone, or alongside temozolomide cycles. Study results and caveats: Among top peripheral T cell clonotypes, changes seemed unrelated to pseudoprogression.

Sequencing was performed with immunoSEQ multiplex PCR; in TCRdb, only in-frame clones are kept and a portion is missing. The sample gives more than 40,000 clones, over 75% of which show up once; approximately 2% is in the top ten. Germline V gene sequence: CDR1 SGHRS, CDR2 YFSETQ. J was trimmed by 5 bases and V by 4 bases; bases with no gene match: 7. The CDR3 spans 14 residues. Time point noted: week 5, during vaccination. Topical imiquimod was applied with each vaccine dose, which held 300 ug of mutant IDH1 20-mer peptide. This clonotype was obtained from a woman aged 40 to 49 with glioma. V and J are TRBV5-1 and TRBJ2-5; 8 bases match TRBD2. Sample: PBMCs, taken from a glioma patient whose treatment included an IDH1 peptide vaccine. The CDR3 DNA follows: TGCGCCAGCAGCGACGGGGGGGCGCAGGAGACCCAGTACTTC. This sequence encodes CASSDGGAQETQYF.